Following are 11 T cell receptor beta chains from one sample sequenced in a study of cytomegalovirus exposure and HLA in healthy donors. PCR used 60 Vbeta primers and 13 Jbeta primers. TCRdb's copy holds only in-frame clones and misses some; the assay was immunoSEQ multiplex PCR. The sample consists of around 210,000 clones, roughly 85% of them appearing once. Sequenced sample: PBMCs. These receptor sequences come from a girl aged 2-10 years in good health and CMV-seronegative.

The chain has TRBV5-4 and TRBJ1-2; possibly TRBD1 for D (6 bases). From germline, CDR1 is SGHNT and CDR2 YYREEE (reference sequence). The CDR3 totals 15 residues. The V end was cut by 4 bases, the J end by 2 bases, with 15 bases between. This chain's CDR3 is CASSPGTQPNYGYTF. CDR3 nucleotides: TGTGCCAGCAGCCCCGGGACACAGCCAAACTATGGCTACACCTTC. Together with reference TRBV5-4 and TRBJ1-2, the CDR3 gives the full variable domain: ETGVTQSPTHLIKTRGQQVTLRCSSQSGHNTVSWYQQALGQGPQFIFQYYREEENGRGNFPPRFSGLQFPNYSSELNVNALELDDSALYLCASSPGTQPNYGYTFGSGTRLTVV.

The rearrangement joins TRBV6-5 to TRBJ2-3, with a weak D call TRBD2 (5 bases). Trimming shortened V by 6 bases and J by 0 bases, and 10 bases separated the two germline ends. The CDR3 loop spans 14 amino acids. Germline values: CDR1 MNHEY, CDR2 SVGAGI. The CDR3 spells CASRDYPSTDTQYF. CDR3 nucleotides: TGTGCCAGCAGAGACTATCCTAGCACAGATACGCAGTATTTT.

This chain connects TRBV6-1 to TRBJ2-7; 9 bases align to TRBD2. Trimming at V came to 4 bases and at J to 0 bases, leaving 10 bases not matched to a gene. Germline V gene data show CDR1 as MNHNS and CDR2 as SASEGT. This CDR3 contains 17 residues. CDR3 loop: CASSVAGAGGSSYEQYF. The DNA of the CDR3 is TGTGCCAGCAGTGTAGCGGGCGCGGGGGGGAGCTCCTACGAGCAGTACTTC.

J is TRBJ2-1 and V is TRBV6-6; TRBD2 aligns across 8 bases. The V gene end was trimmed by 8 bases and the J gene end by 5 bases; junction bases not matched to a gene: 14. Germline CDR1 and CDR2: MNHNY and SVGAGI (reference sequence). This CDR3 comprises 16 residues. In DNA form, the CDR3 reads TGTGCCAGCGCCCCCCGGGCGGGGGGCTCAAACAATGAGCAGTTCTTC. Translating gives CASAPRAGGSNNEQFF.

The chain carries TRBV5-6 and TRBJ2-5; 14 nucleotides match TRBD2. Losses at the gene ends were 4 bases for V and 5 bases for J; bases not matched to a gene: 13. Germline loops: CDR1 SGHDT, CDR2 YYEEEE. The CDR3 has 18 amino acids. In DNA form, the CDR3 reads TGTGCCAGCAGCCCGATGCTGAAGGGACTAGCGGGGGAGGAGACCCAGTACTTC. Its protein is CASSPMLKGLAGEETQYF.

V gene TRBV6-6 combines with J gene TRBJ2-3, with no clear D. Germline CDR1 and CDR2: MNHNY and SVGAGI (reference sequence). Between the trimmed V and J ends, which lost 4 bases and 8 bases, there was a span of 7 bases. CDR3 length equals 11 residues. CDR3 bases: TGTGCCAGCAGTTCCGCCGGTACGCAGTATTTT. It codes for CASSSAGTQYF.

This chain's CDR3 is CASSQWATGELFF. Written as DNA, the CDR3 is TGTGCCAGCAGCCAATGGGCCACCGGGGAGCTGTTTTTT. The chain uses TRBV14 and TRBJ2-2; D not resolved. Germline V CDR1 and CDR2: SGHDN, FVKESK. This CDR3 is built from 13 residues. Trimming removed 2 bases from V and 4 bases from J, with 5 bases in between.

In its sample, this clone was seen once. The rearrangement joins TRBV19 to TRBJ2-7, with D perhaps matching TRBD1 (6 bases). CDR3 size: 14 residues. The V gene lost 4 bases and the J gene lost 3 bases, with 13 bases spanning the gap. Germline lookup yields CDR1 LNHDA and CDR2 SQIVND (reference sequence). As DNA, the CDR3 is TGTGCCAGTAGTAACAGGGAGTCCCTCTACGAGCAGTACTTC. Amino acids: CASSNRESLYEQYF. The full variable domain, in which reference TRBV19 and TRBJ2-7 provide the parts outside the CDR3, is DGGITQSPKYLFRKEGQNVTLSCEQNLNHDAMYWYRQDPGQGLRLIYYSQIVNDFQKGDIAEGYSVSREKKESFPLTVTSAQKNPTAFYLCASSNRESLYEQYFGPGTRLTVT.

The chain carries TRBV11-2 and TRBJ1-2; D remains unclear. The germline V and J ends were trimmed by 5 bases and 3 bases, with 16 bases remaining between them. This CDR3 region has 15 residues. Germline CDR1 and CDR2: SGHAT and FQNNGV. The CDR3 protein is CASSQEQFYHYGYTF. The CDR3 nucleotides read TGTGCCAGCAGCCAAGAACAGTTCTACCACTATGGCTACACCTTC.

This sequence joins TRBV6-6 and TRBJ2-7; 8 bases are a match to TRBD2. This CDR3 has 13 amino acids. Trimming at V came to 7 bases and at J to 0 bases, leaving 2 bases not matched to a gene. Germline values: CDR1 MNHNY, CDR2 SVGAGI (reference sequence). DNA of the CDR3: TGTGCCAGCACGGGGGGGGACTCCTACGAGCAGTACTTC. Protein product: CASTGGDSYEQYF.

V and J are TRBV18 and TRBJ2-7, with D unclear. The germline gives CDR1 KGHSH, CDR2 LQKENI. The CDR3 has 15 amino acids. Deletions cut 0 bases from V and 4 bases from J, with 13 bases between. Here the CDR3 DNA reads TGTGCCAGCTCACCACCGTCTAGAATCTCATACGAGCAGTACTTC. Protein: CASSPPSRISYEQYF.